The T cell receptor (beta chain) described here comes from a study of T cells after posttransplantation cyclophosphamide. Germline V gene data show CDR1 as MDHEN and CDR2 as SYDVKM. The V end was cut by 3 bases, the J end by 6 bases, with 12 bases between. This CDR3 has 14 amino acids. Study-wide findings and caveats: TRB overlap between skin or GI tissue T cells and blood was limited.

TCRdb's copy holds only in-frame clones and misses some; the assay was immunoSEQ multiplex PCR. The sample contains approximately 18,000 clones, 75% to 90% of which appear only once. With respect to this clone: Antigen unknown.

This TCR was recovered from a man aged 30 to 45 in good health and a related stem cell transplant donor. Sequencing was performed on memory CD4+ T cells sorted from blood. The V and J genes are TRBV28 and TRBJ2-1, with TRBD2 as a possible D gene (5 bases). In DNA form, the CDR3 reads TGTGCCAGCAGTTTCTTTGGACTCGTCAATGAGCAGTTCTTC. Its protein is CASSFFGLVNEQFF. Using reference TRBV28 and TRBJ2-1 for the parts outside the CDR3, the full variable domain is DVKVTQSSRYLVKRTGEKVFLECVQDMDHENMFWYRQDPGLGLRLIYFSYDVKMKEKGDIPEGYSVSREKKERFSLILESASTNQTSMYLCASSFFGLVNEQFFGPGTRLTVL.